The clone carrying this TCR beta chain has a single count. This clone may be a read error of a much larger clone one base away. Since the CDR3 does not end with the conserved phenylalanine or tryptophan, this likely comes from a read error. Trimming took off 12 bases at V and 5 bases at J, with 22 bases between the two ends. Germline loops: CDR1 KGHDR, CDR2 SFDVKD. CDR3 length equals 14 residues. TCRbeta libraries were built with three rounds of nested PCR, modified from ARM-PCR. TCRdb fed the multiplex PCR reads into MiXCR, producing one record per CDR3 protein. The sample has 70,000 to 90,000 distinct CDR3 sequences; 60% to 80% are singletons. This sample was taken from a study of tumor and adjacent non-tumor tissue in lung cancer. Background on the study: The cohort had 12 to 13 adenocarcinoma, a couple of squamous cell and 1 small cell patients.

This sample's RNA came from whole unsorted tissue. The receptor was derived from a woman between 50 and 59 years old with non-small cell lung cancer. The sample comprised lung tumor tissue. The chain recombines TRBV24-1 with TRBJ2-7, with D perhaps TRBD1 or TRBD2 (6 bases each). CDR3 amino acids: CAPPRGGVEDEQYL. CDR3 sequence (DNA): TGTGCCCCGCCCAGGGGCGGGGTTGAGGACGAGCAGTACCTC.